A selection of T cell receptor beta chains follows, all from one sample in a study of neurological immune-mediated disorders. MiXCR, applied by TCRdb to the 5' RACE reads, yields one record per CDR3 protein. Of about 38,000 distinct CDR3 sequences detected, roughly 4.8% appear once; the ten largest clones hold about 9%. Sample: CD4+ T cells from blood. All receptors derive from a man aged 18-30 years in good health. Both conserved end residues are part of each CDR3. D genes are given only for firm matches.

d_call	v_call	cdr3_aa
TRBD1	TRBV4-1	CASSRLPPTGVYNEQFF
.	TRBV10-3	CAIRARDSYNEQFF
.	TRBV5-1	CASSPVGANKAYEQYF
.	TRBV7-2	CASSLVVNTEAFF
.	TRBV5-1	CASSLNFAGLPPYEQYF
.	TRBV20-1	CSASAPVYYGYTF
.	TRBV20-1	CSARMGLYLATNEKLFF
.	TRBV10-3	CAIRGVEGASSYNEQFF
.	TRBV2	CASSVGETQYF
.	TRBV3-1	CASRLQGSYEQYF